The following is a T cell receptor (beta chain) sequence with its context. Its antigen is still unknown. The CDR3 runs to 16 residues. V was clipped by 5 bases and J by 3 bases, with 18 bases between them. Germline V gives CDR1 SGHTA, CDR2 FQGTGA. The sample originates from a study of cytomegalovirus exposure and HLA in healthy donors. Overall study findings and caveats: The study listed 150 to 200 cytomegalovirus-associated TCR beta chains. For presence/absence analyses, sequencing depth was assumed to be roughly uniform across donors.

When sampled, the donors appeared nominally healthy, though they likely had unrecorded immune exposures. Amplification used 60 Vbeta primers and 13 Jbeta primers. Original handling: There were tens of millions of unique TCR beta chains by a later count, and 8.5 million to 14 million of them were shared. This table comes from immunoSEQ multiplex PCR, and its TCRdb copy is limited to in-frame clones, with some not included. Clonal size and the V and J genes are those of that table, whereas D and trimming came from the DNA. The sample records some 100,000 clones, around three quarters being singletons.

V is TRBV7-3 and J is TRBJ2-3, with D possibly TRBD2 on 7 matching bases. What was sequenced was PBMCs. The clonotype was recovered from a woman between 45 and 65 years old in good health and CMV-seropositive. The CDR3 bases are TGTGCCAGCAGCCCAGATGGGGGGGGCTTGACAGATACGCAGTATTTT. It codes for CASSPDGGGLTDTQYF.